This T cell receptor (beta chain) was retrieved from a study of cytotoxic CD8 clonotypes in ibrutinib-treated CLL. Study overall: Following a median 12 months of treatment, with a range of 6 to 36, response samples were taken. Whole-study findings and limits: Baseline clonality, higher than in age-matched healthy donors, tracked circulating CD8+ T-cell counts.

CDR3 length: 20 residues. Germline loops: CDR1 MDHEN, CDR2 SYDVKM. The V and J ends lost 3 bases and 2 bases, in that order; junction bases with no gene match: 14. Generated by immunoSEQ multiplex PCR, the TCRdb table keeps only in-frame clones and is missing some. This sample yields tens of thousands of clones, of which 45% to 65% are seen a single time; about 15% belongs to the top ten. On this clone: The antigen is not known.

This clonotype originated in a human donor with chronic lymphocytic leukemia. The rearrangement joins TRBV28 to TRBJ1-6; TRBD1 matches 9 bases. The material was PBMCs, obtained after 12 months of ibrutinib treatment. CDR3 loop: CASSLGVTNRGRTYNSPLHF. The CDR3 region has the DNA TGTGCCAGCAGTTTGGGCGTCACTAACAGGGGGCGCACCTATAATTCACCCCTCCACTTT.